The rows below give T cell receptor beta chains drawn from one sample of a study of spatial heterogeneity in lung cancer. TCRdb reprocessed the 5' RACE reads via MiXCR and lists one record per CDR3 protein. The table has 40,000 or so distinct CDR3 sequences, more than 4.5% seen once. This specimen consisted of PBMCs, obtained at surgery. These receptors all come from a female donor with early-stage non-small cell lung cancer. CDR3s leave out the opening cysteine and the closing phenylalanine or tryptophan.

v_gene: TRBV5-6
j_gene: TRBJ1-6
CDR3aa: VSSPRMGLGNSPLH

v_gene: TRBV23-1
j_gene: TRBJ1-1
CDR3aa: ASAVVGHIMNTEAF

v_gene: TRBV12-3/TRBV12-4
j_gene: TRBJ1-3
CDR3aa: ASNLRRSSGNTIY

v_gene: TRBV11-2
j_gene: TRBJ1-5
CDR3aa: ASSLETGLGQPQH

v_gene: TRBV20-1
j_gene: TRBJ1-2
CDR3aa: SARDPSGADYGYT

v_gene: TRBV19
j_gene: TRBJ2-5
CDR3aa: ASSIGPGTGEETQY

v_gene: TRBV11-2
j_gene: TRBJ2-3
CDR3aa: ASSLASDTQY

v_gene: TRBV7-9
j_gene: TRBJ2-1
CDR3aa: ASSLGKLAGTYNEQF

v_gene: TRBV6-2/TRBV6-3
j_gene: TRBJ2-7
CDR3aa: ASSSPGRLYEQY

v_gene: TRBV3-1
j_gene: TRBJ1-1
CDR3aa: ASSQKNRGAEAF

v_gene: TRBV4-1
j_gene: TRBJ2-1
CDR3aa: ASSLRTSGGTWNEQF

v_gene: TRBV5-1
j_gene: TRBJ2-7
CDR3aa: ASSSDMLSSYEQY

v_gene: TRBV15
j_gene: TRBJ1-4
CDR3aa: ATSRQGSNEKLF

v_gene: TRBV28
j_gene: TRBJ1-6
CDR3aa: ASVQGMGNSPLH

v_gene: TRBV20-1
j_gene: TRBJ2-1
CDR3aa: SASRTSGDYNEQF

v_gene: TRBV5-4
j_gene: TRBJ2-1
CDR3aa: ASSRQGEQF

v_gene: TRBV7-8
j_gene: TRBJ1-1
CDR3aa: ASRPRDGLMNTEAF

v_gene: TRBV18
j_gene: TRBJ2-7
CDR3aa: ASSQGQGVYEQY

v_gene: TRBV12-3/TRBV12-4
j_gene: TRBJ2-3
CDR3aa: ASRLSGGAGDTQY

v_gene: TRBV7-8
j_gene: TRBJ1-1
CDR3aa: ASSQWGRADTEAF

v_gene: TRBV30
j_gene: TRBJ1-6
CDR3aa: AWSPKDGYNSPLH

v_gene: TRBV15
j_gene: TRBJ2-7
CDR3aa: ATSRDVWQGSYEQY

v_gene: TRBV5-4
j_gene: TRBJ2-5
CDR3aa: ASSPGGQGRAQY

v_gene: TRBV7-3
j_gene: TRBJ2-2
CDR3aa: ASSAYTAGELF

v_gene: TRBV20-1
j_gene: TRBJ2-7
CDR3aa: SARAARTPSYEQY

v_gene: TRBV6-6
j_gene: TRBJ1-5
CDR3aa: ASSYSKQQTGPINQPQH

v_gene: TRBV29-1
j_gene: TRBJ1-3
CDR3aa: SVEDPRTGSGNTIY

v_gene: TRBV6-5
j_gene: TRBJ2-2
CDR3aa: ASSPGYNTGELF

v_gene: TRBV12-3/TRBV12-4
j_gene: TRBJ2-7
CDR3aa: ASRVAASYEQY

v_gene: TRBV27
j_gene: TRBJ1-1
CDR3aa: ASSPPGGMVHTEAF

v_gene: TRBV30
j_gene: TRBJ1-1
CDR3aa: ACLRGLSLAAEAF

v_gene: TRBV6-2/TRBV6-3
j_gene: TRBJ2-5
CDR3aa: ASSTRPGGRETQY

v_gene: TRBV5-1
j_gene: TRBJ1-1
CDR3aa: ASSPSGVYTEAF

v_gene: TRBV4-2
j_gene: TRBJ2-7
CDR3aa: ASSQERFSIYEQY

v_gene: TRBV6-1
j_gene: TRBJ1-5
CDR3aa: ASRAMGEGNQPQH

v_gene: TRBV5-4
j_gene: TRBJ2-4
CDR3aa: ASSLAGLASNIQY

v_gene: TRBV7-9
j_gene: TRBJ2-5
CDR3aa: ASSSSYQETQY

v_gene: TRBV3-1
j_gene: TRBJ2-7
CDR3aa: ASSRSSGGGYEQY

v_gene: TRBV10-3
j_gene: TRBJ1-1
CDR3aa: AISLTGTEAF

v_gene: TRBV28
j_gene: TRBJ1-5
CDR3aa: ASSLTGQGNQPQH

v_gene: TRBV5-1
j_gene: TRBJ2-5
CDR3aa: ASSLADRGGETQY